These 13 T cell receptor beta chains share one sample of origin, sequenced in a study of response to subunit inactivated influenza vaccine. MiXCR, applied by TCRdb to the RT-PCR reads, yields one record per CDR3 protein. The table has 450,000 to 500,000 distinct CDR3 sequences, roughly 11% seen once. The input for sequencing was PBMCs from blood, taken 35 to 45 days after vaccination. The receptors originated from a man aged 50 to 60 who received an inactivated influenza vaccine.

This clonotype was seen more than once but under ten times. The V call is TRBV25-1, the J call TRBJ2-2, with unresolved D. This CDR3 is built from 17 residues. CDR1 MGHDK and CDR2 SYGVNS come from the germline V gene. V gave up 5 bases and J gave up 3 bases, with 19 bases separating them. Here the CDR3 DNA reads TGTGCCAGCAGTCCCCGGATAAGTAAACATGACACCGGGGAGCTGTTTTTT. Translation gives CASSPRISKHDTGELFF.

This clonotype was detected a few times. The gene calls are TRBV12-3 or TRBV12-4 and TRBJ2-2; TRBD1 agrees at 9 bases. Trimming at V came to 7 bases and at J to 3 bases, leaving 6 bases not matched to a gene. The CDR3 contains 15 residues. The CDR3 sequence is CASKPRDRDTGELFF. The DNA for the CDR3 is TGTGCCAGCAAACCCCGGGACAGGGACACCGGGGAGCTGTTTTTT.

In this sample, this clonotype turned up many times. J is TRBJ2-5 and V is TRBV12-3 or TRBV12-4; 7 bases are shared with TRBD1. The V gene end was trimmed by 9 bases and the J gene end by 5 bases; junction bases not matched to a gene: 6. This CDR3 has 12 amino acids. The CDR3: CASSTGVETQYF. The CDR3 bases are TGTGCCAGTTCCACAGGGGTCGAGACCCAGTACTTC.

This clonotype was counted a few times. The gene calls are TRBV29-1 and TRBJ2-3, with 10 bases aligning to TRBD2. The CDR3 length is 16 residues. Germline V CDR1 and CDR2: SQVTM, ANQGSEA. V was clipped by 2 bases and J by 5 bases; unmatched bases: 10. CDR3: CSVERRSGGAGDTQYF. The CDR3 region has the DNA TGCAGCGTTGAAAGGAGGAGCGGGGGGGCGGGAGATACGCAGTATTTT.

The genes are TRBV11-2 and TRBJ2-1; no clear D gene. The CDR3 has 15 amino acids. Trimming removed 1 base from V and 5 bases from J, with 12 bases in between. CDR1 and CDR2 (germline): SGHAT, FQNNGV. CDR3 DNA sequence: TGTGCCAGCAGCTTAGGGGCCCTAGTTCACAATGAGCAGTTCTTC. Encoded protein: CASSLGALVHNEQFF.

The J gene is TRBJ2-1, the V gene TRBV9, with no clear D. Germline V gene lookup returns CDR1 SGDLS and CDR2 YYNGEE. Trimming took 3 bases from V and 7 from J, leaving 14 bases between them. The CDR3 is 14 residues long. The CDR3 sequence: CASSAARSSNEQFF. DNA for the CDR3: TGTGCCAGCAGCGCGGCTAGGAGTAGTAATGAGCAGTTCTTC.

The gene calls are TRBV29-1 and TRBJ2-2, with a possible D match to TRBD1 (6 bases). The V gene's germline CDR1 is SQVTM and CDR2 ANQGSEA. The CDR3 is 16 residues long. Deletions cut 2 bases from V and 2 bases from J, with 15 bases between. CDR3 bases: TGCAGCGTTGAAAGGGCAGGGGTAGGAAACACCGGGGAGCTGTTTTTT. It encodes CSVERAGVGNTGELFF.

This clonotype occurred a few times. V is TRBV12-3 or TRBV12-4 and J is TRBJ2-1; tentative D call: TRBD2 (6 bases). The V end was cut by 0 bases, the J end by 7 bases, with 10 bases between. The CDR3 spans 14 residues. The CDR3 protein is CASSLARLGNEQFF. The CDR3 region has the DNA TGTGCCAGCAGTTTAGCGCGACTAGGGAATGAGCAGTTCTTC.

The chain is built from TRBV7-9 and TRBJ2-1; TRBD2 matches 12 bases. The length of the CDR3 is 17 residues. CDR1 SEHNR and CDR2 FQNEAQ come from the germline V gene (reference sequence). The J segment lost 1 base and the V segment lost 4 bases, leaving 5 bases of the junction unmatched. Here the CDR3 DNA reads TGTGCCAGCAGCTCACTAGCGGGAGGTCGGTCCTACAATGAGCAGTTCTTC. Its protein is CASSSLAGGRSYNEQFF.

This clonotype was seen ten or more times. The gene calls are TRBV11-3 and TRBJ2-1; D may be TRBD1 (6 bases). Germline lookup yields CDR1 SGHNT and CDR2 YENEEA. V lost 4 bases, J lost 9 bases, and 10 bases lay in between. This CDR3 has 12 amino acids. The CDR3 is CASSSGAREQFF. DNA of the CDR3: TGTGCCAGCAGCTCAGGGGCACGTGAGCAGTTCTTC.

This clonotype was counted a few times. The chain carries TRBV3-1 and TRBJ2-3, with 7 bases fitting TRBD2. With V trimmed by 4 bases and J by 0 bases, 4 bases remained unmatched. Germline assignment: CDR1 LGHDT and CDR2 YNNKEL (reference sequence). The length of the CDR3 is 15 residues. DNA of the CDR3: TGTGCCAGCAGCCCGAGCGGGATAAGCACAGATACGCAGTATTTT. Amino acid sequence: CASSPSGISTDTQYF.

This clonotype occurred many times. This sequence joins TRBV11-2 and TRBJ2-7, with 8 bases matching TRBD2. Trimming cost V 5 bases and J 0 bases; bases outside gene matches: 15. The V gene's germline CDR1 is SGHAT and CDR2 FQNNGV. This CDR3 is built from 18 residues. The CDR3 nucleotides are TGTGCCAGCAGCCGGGGGGGTGGCAGAGCGGGGTCCTCCTACGAGCAGTACTTC. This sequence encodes CASSRGGGRAGSSYEQYF.

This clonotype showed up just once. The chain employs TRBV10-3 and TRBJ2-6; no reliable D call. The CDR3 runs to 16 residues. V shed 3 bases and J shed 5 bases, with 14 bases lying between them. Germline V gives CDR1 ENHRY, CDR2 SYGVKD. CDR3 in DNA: TGTGCCATCAGTGAAAAGACGGGCCTCAGGGCCAACGTCCTGACTTTC. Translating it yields CAISEKTGLRANVLTF.